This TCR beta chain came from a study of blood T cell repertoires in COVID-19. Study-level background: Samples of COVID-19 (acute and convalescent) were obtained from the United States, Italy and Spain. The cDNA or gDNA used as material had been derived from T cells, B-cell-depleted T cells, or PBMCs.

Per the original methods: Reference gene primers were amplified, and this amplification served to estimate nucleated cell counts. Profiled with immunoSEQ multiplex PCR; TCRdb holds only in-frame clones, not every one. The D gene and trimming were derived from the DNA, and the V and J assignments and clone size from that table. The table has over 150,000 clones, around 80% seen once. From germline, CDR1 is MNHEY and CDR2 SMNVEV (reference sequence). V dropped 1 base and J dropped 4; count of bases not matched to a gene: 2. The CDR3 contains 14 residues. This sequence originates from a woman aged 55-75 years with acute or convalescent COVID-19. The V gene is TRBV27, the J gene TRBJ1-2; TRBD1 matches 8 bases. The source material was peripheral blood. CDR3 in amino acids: CASSLYGQGYGYTF. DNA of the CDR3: TGTGCCAGCAGTTTATACGGACAGGGCTATGGCTACACCTTC.